A single sample gave rise to the 26 T cell receptor beta chains below, sequenced in a study of shared clonotypes between healthy human individuals. Method: immunoSEQ multiplex PCR; TCRdb's copy keeps in-frame clones and lacks some. The repertoire holds over a million clones, with approximately 98% as singletons. Specimen: naive CD4+ T cells sorted from blood. Subset here: CD45RA+ positively selected. Source of these receptors: a man aged 25-45 years in good health.

The chain carries TRBV7-6 and TRBJ2-5; 9 bases agree with TRBD2. This CDR3 region has 18 residues. CDR1 and CDR2 (germline): SGHVS, FNYEAQ. V trimming: 4 bases; J trimming: 5 bases; junction bases outside the gene matches: 17. The CDR3 sequence: CASSSLALSAGGPETQYF. The CDR3 DNA sequence: TGTGCCAGCAGCTCCCTTGCCCTTTCGGCGGGAGGGCCGGAGACCCAGTACTTC.

This clone was seen a single time. The chain uses TRBV28 and TRBJ1-5; no definite D call. Germline-derived CDR1 and CDR2 are MDHEN and SYDVKM. Trimming stripped 6 bases from V and 9 bases from J, with 12 bases between. CDR3 size: 12 residues. The DNA for the CDR3 is TGTGCCAGCAGCCCACACGGAAGGCCCCAGCATTTT. Amino acids: CASSPHGRPQHF.

The rearrangement links TRBV5-1 to TRBJ2-3; 7 bases line up with TRBD1. CDR3 length equals 17 residues. The germline V gene has CDR1 SGHRS and CDR2 YFSETQ. V was clipped by 2 bases and J by 0 bases; unmatched bases: 9. CDR3 loop: CASSLQMGQRSTDTQYF. DNA of the CDR3: TGCGCCAGCAGCTTACAAATGGGACAGAGAAGCACAGATACGCAGTATTTT. Drawing the rest from reference TRBV5-1 and TRBJ2-3, the complete variable domain is KAGVTQTPRYLIKTRGQQVTLSCSPISGHRSVSWYQQTPGQGLQFLFEYFSETQRNKGNFPGRFSGRQFSNSRSEMNVSTLELGDSALYLCASSLQMGQRSTDTQYFGPGTRLTVL.

The V and J genes are TRBV5-5 and TRBJ2-7, with no clear D. V was clipped by 0 bases and J by 0 bases, with 16 bases between them. In germline, CDR1 is SGHKS, CDR2 YYEKEE (reference sequence). The CDR3 totals 17 residues. CDR3 sequence: CASSLGLLGRYSYEQYF. For the CDR3, the DNA is TGTGCCAGCAGCTTGGGGCTGTTAGGTCGTTACTCCTACGAGCAGTACTTC.

On this clone: This CDR3 is also generated by other DNA sequences in the sample. The gene calls are TRBV20-1 and TRBJ2-5, with no clear D. The germline V gene has CDR1 DFQATT and CDR2 SNEGSKA (reference sequence). The CDR3 totals 11 residues. The germline V and J ends were trimmed by 2 bases and 5 bases, with 6 bases remaining between them. CDR3 region: CSARPEETQYF. CDR3 nucleotide sequence: TGCAGTGCTAGACCCGAGGAGACCCAGTACTTC.

CDR3 sequence (DNA): TGCGCCAGCAGCTTCGGCAGAACAAACACTGAAGCTTTCTTT. This gives the protein CASSFGRTNTEAFF. This chain uses TRBV5-1 with TRBJ1-1; the D is unclear. The germline CDR1 and CDR2 sequences are SGHRS and YFSETQ. The CDR3 spans 14 residues. V was shortened by 2 bases and J by 2 bases, with 10 bases between the two germline ends.

This chain links TRBV15 with TRBJ1-4, with D unresolved. V lost 4 bases to trimming and J lost 0 bases, with 15 bases between them. Germline V gene sequence: CDR1 LNHNV, CDR2 YYDKDF (reference sequence). The CDR3 spans 17 residues. CDR3 in amino acids: CATSNRRTSSTNEKLFF. CDR3 in DNA: TGTGCCACCAGCAACAGACGAACCTCCTCAACTAATGAAAAACTGTTTTTT.

The rearrangement joins TRBV5-1 to TRBJ1-4, with a weak D call TRBD1 (5 bases). V shed 0 bases and J shed 6 bases, with 9 bases lying between them. Germline V lookup: CDR1 SGHRS, CDR2 YFSETQ. The CDR3 has 14 residues. CDR3 nucleotides: TGCGCCAGCAGCTTGGTGGCAGGGTATGAAAAACTGTTTTTT. It encodes CASSLVAGYEKLFF.

The gene calls are TRBV10-1 and TRBJ2-5; D is ambiguous. The CDR3 runs 17 residues. V was shortened by 2 bases and J by 4 bases, with 20 bases between the two germline ends. CDR1 and CDR2 from the germline V gene are WNHNN and SYGVQD (reference sequence). DNA of the CDR3: TGCGCCAGCAGTGAGAACCGTCTGTTGGCGTCTGCAGAGACCCAGTACTTC. As protein: CASSENRLLASAETQYF.

For this clone: Other DNA sequences from this sample encode an identical CDR3 as well. The V gene is TRBV7-2, the J gene TRBJ2-7; 10 nucleotides match TRBD1. CDR3 length: 13 residues. Germline CDR1 and CDR2: SGHTA and FQGNSA. Trimming cost V 5 bases and J 4 bases; bases outside gene matches: 2. Written as DNA, the CDR3 is TGTGCCAGCAGCAGGACAGGGGGGTACGAGCAGTACTTC. This gives the protein CASSRTGGYEQYF.

The chain is built from TRBV20-1 and TRBJ1-1; D gene uncertain. Deletions cut 7 bases from V and 3 bases from J, with 9 bases between. The CDR3 has 11 residues. CDR1 and CDR2 from the germline V gene are DFQATT and SNEGSKA (reference sequence). CDR3 DNA: TGCAGTGGCGAAGATGACACTGAAGCTTTCTTT. Protein product: CSGEDDTEAFF.

This chain uses TRBV28 with TRBJ1-2; D not resolved. This CDR3 has 13 residues. The germline V and J ends were trimmed by 3 bases and 4 bases, with 9 bases remaining between them. Germline CDR1 reads MDHEN; CDR2 reads SYDVKM. DNA for the CDR3: TGTGCCAGCAGTTTTGACGGACGCTATGGCTACACCTTC. It codes for CASSFDGRYGYTF.

The chain couples TRBV28 to TRBJ2-2; a possible D gene is TRBD1 (6 bases). The length of the CDR3 is 17 residues. The V end was cut by 1 base, the J end by 0 bases, with 12 bases between. The germline V gene encodes CDR1 MDHEN and CDR2 SYDVKM. The CDR3 reads CASSLFAQGPNTGELFF. CDR3 nucleotides: TGTGCCAGCAGTTTATTCGCTCAGGGGCCGAACACCGGGGAGCTGTTTTTT.

The gene calls are TRBV7-8 and TRBJ1-4, with D possibly TRBD1 on 5 matching bases. V shed 4 bases and J shed 4 bases, with 10 bases lying between them. The CDR3 extends over 14 amino acids. CDR1 and CDR2 from the germline V gene are SGHVS and FQNEAQ. The CDR3 is CASSWGLGNEKLFF. CDR3 DNA sequence: TGTGCCAGCAGCTGGGGGTTGGGTAATGAAAAACTGTTTTTT.

The J gene is TRBJ2-3, the V gene TRBV28; D possibly corresponds to TRBD2 (7 bases). Germline V gene lookup returns CDR1 MDHEN and CDR2 SYDVKM. The CDR3 length is 15 residues. V was shortened by 5 bases and J by 5 bases, with 17 bases between the two germline ends. DNA for the CDR3: TGTGCCAGCAGTACTCGACGGGGGGCCGGAGATACGCAGTATTTT. Its translation: CASSTRRGAGDTQYF.

As regards this clone: The junction departs from germline at one end; a sequencing error may be responsible. The sample has other DNA sequences that encode this CDR3 too. The chain employs TRBV5-1 and TRBJ2-3; D ambiguous. CDR3 length: 14 residues. The germline CDR1 and CDR2 sequences are SGHRS and YFSETQ. DNA for the CDR3: TGTGCCAGCAGCTTGTCCGGGAGCACAGATACGCAGTATTTT. This translates into CASSLSGSTDTQYF.

The chain recombines TRBV18 with TRBJ2-2, with TRBD2 matching 7 bases. The V gene end was trimmed by 5 bases and the J gene end by 6 bases; junction bases not matched to a gene: 6. This CDR3 has 14 residues. Germline-derived CDR1 and CDR2 are KGHSH and LQKENI. The CDR3 DNA follows: TGTGCCAGCTCAACCCTGCGGGAGTCCGGGGAGCTGTTTTTT. This gives the protein CASSTLRESGELFF.

The V and J genes are TRBV10-3 and TRBJ2-3, with 13 bases matching TRBD2. The V gene end was trimmed by 6 bases and the J gene end by 4 bases; junction bases not matched to a gene: 13. There are 18 residues in the CDR3. Germline V gene data show CDR1 as ENHRY and CDR2 as SYGVKD. The CDR3 coding sequence is TGTGCCATCAGGAAGGGGACTAGCGGGAAGCCTCCGGCAGATACGCAGTATTTT. It codes for CAIRKGTSGKPPADTQYF.

This sequence joins TRBV5-4 and TRBJ2-5; D may match TRBD1 or TRBD2 (5 bases each). The CDR3 consists of 15 residues. The ends were cut back, 4 bases at V and 5 bases at J, with 18 bases in the middle. Germline CDR1 is SGHNT and CDR2 is YYREEE (reference sequence). CDR3: CASSVTGTPLETQYF. In DNA, the CDR3 is TGTGCCAGCAGCGTGACCGGGACCCCCCTGGAGACCCAGTACTTC.

The rearrangement links TRBV6-6 to TRBJ2-5; 7 bases map to TRBD1. The CDR3 loop spans 13 amino acids. Germline V gene lookup returns CDR1 MNHNY and CDR2 SVGAGI (reference sequence). J gave up 4 bases and V 6 bases, and 5 bases lay outside the gene matches. This chain's CDR3 is CASSGTGAETQYF. The CDR3 DNA reads TGTGCCAGCAGCGGAACAGGGGCAGAGACCCAGTACTTC.

For this clone: Other nucleotide sequences from this sample produce the same CDR3. The genes are TRBV5-1 and TRBJ2-5; TRBD2 might be the D (6 bases). Germline-derived CDR1 and CDR2 are SGHRS and YFSETQ. V was pared by 3 bases and J by 3 bases, with 9 bases between. The CDR3 contains 13 residues. The CDR3 nucleotides are TGCGCCAGCAGCTCGACGGGGGAAGAGACCCAGTACTTC. This translates into CASSSTGEETQYF.

The rearrangement uses TRBV5-6 and TRBJ1-1, with D unresolved. V was trimmed by 1 base and J by 3 bases, leaving 10 bases between them. The germline V gene has CDR1 SGHDT and CDR2 YYEEEE. The CDR3 consists of 14 residues. The CDR3 DNA reads as TGTGCCAGCAGCTTGATAGGACGGGACACTGAAGCTTTCTTT. Translating gives CASSLIGRDTEAFF.

The genes are TRBV28 and TRBJ2-7; 8 nucleotides line up with TRBD2. V was clipped by 1 base and J by 5 bases; unmatched bases: 7. The CDR3 sequence is 15 residues long. Germline V gene lookup returns CDR1 MDHEN and CDR2 SYDVKM. CDR3 protein: CASSLLLAVVHEQYF. The DNA of the CDR3 is TGTGCCAGCAGTTTATTACTAGCGGTTGTCCACGAGCAGTACTTC.

The gene calls are TRBV5-4 and TRBJ1-1; 7 bases fit TRBD1. V lost 4 bases and J lost 8; bases outside the gene matches: 11. Germline lookup yields CDR1 SGHNT and CDR2 YYREEE (reference sequence). The CDR3 runs to 14 residues. CDR3 in DNA: TGTGCCAGCAGCGTTACAGGGGTCTTAGTGGAAGCTTTCTTT. It translates to CASSVTGVLVEAFF.

The genes are TRBV7-6 and TRBJ2-3; D is unresolved. Germline assignment: CDR1 SGHVS and CDR2 FNYEAQ. V was pared by 0 bases and J by 0 bases, with 10 bases between. This CDR3 spans 16 amino acids. This chain's CDR3 is CASSLAGLGSTDTQYF. The CDR3, as DNA: TGTGCCAGCAGCTTAGCCGGGCTAGGCAGCACAGATACGCAGTATTTT.

This clone was counted a single time. The rearrangement uses TRBV5-4 and TRBJ1-1; 8 nucleotides agree with TRBD1. Germline V gives CDR1 SGHNT, CDR2 YYREEE (reference sequence). CDR3 length: 16 amino acids. The V and J ends lost 5 bases and 5 bases, in that order; junction bases with no gene match: 14. CDR3 nucleotides: TGTGCCAGCAGTCACGGACAGGGCAGGAGGGGGACTGAAGCTTTCTTT. It codes for CASSHGQGRRGTEAFF.